The clone carrying this TCR beta chain was picked up one time. Its antigen is unknown. The PCR was carried out with 60 Vbeta primers and 13 Jbeta primers. Profiling relied on immunoSEQ multiplex PCR, and the TCRdb table lists in-frame clones only, not all of them. The sample shows more than 150,000 clones, roughly 90% of them seen only once. The sample comes from a study of cytomegalovirus exposure and HLA in healthy donors. The study, taken as a whole, reports: The number of N-insertions in an Asian-associated ancestry cluster was reportedly below the roughly 700-donor mean in a later analysis. It was reported that TCR beta sequences correctly inferred the HLA-A and HLA-B alleles for most subjects. The study put about 180 TCR beta chains on its list as cytomegalovirus-associated.

With V trimmed by 0 bases and J by 11 bases, 8 bases remained unmatched. The CDR3 runs 15 residues. Germline loops: CDR1 SGHDT, CDR2 YYEEEE. This sequence joins TRBV5-6 and TRBJ2-1; 10 nucleotides match TRBD1. The sequencing sample was made of PBMCs. This clonotype was obtained from a girl under three years old in good health and CMV-seronegative. As DNA, the CDR3 is TGTGCCAGCAGCTTGGCCGAGGGACAGGGGATTAAGCAGTTCTTC. The encoded protein is CASSLAEGQGIKQFF.